The sequence of this T cell receptor beta chain was determined in a study of cytomegalovirus exposure and HLA in healthy donors. Points from the study as a whole: In vitro experiments confirmed that three CMV-associated chains were specific for CMV antigens.

It was the roughly 130-subject validation cohort, separate from the roughly 700-subject first cohort, to which the donors belonged. Using immunoSEQ multiplex PCR, the repertoire was profiled, and TCRdb retains in-frame clones only, with some absent. The top ten clones hold less than 3.5% of a sample with under 150,000 clones, roughly nine tenths of them seen once. CDR3 length: 14 residues. V was trimmed by 2 bases and J by 0 bases, leaving 7 bases between them. In germline, CDR1 is ENHRY, CDR2 SYGVKD. About this clone itself: Its antigen is unknown.

The sample taken for sequencing was PBMCs. The receptor was derived from a man younger than 35 in good health and CMV-seronegative. V is TRBV10-3 and J is TRBJ1-1, with D unresolved. The CDR3 DNA reads as TGTGCCATCAGTGAGCGGGTGATGAACACTGAAGCTTTCTTT. This gives the protein CAISERVMNTEAFF.